This T cell receptor beta chain was sequenced for a study of blood T cell repertoires in COVID-19. Study background: Researchers got acute and convalescent COVID-19 samples from the United States, Italy and Spain.

Details on this clone: Other DNA sequences in the sample encode the same CDR3.

The data were produced by immunoSEQ multiplex PCR, yet TCRdb's version contains in-frame clones alone and is incomplete. This table has about 440,000 clones, about 85% appearing once. CDR1 and CDR2 (germline): MDHEN, SYDVKM. The CDR3 consists of 13 residues. The V end lost 2 bases, the J end lost 2 bases, and 6 bases lay between the germline ends. Assignment of participants to cohorts was predicated upon participant-reported clinical history. The receptor comes from a woman aged 18-30 years with acute COVID-19. The sequenced sample was PBMCs or T cells enriched from blood (not recorded which). This chain uses TRBV28 with TRBJ1-1, with D hard to call. The CDR3 nucleotides are TGTGCCAGCAGTTTAACGGGTAACACTGAAGCTTTCTTT. It is translated as CASSLTGNTEAFF.